This T cell receptor (beta chain) was captured by sequencing in a study of PD-1 blockade in mismatch repair-deficient tumors. Here immunoSEQ multiplex PCR was the method, and the copy in TCRdb shows in-frame clones only, minus some. The sample lists under 25,000 clones, approximately 84% occurring once. The CDR3 extends over 16 amino acids. Germline assignment: CDR1 LGHNA and CDR2 YSLEER. Trimming left V 0 bases short and J 9 bases short, with 18 bases between. This clone has a handful of counts. The TCR sequence derives from an adult with mismatch repair-deficient cancer. The V and J genes are TRBV4-3 and TRBJ2-1; D might be TRBD2 (5 bases). This material consisted of peripheral blood, taken 2 weeks after starting pembrolizumab. The CDR3 sequence is CASSQDGSIYRSEQFF. DNA of the CDR3: TGCGCCAGCAGCCAAGATGGGAGCATTTACCGGAGTGAGCAGTTCTTC.